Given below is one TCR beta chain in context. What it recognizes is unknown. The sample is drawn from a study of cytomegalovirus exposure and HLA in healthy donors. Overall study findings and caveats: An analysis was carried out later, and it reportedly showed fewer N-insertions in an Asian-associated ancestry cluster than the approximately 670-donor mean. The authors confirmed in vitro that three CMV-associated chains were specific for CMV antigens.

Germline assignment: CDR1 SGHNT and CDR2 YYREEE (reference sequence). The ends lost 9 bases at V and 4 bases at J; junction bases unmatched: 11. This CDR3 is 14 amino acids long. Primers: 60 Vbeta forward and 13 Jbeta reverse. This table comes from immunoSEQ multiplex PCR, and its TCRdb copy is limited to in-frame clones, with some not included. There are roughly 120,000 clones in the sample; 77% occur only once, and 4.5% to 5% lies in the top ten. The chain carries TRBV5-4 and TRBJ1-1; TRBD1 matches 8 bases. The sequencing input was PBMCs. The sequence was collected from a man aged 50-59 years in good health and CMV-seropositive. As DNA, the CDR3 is TGTGCCATTACGACAGGGGCCCGTGTCACTGAAGCTTTCTTT. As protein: CAITTGARVTEAFF. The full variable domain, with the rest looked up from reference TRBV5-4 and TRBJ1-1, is ETGVTQSPTHLIKTRGQQVTLRCSSQSGHNTVSWYQQALGQGPQFIFQYYREEENGRGNFPPRFSGLQFPNYSSELNVNALELDDSALYLCAITTGARVTEAFFGQGTRLTVV.